The TCR beta chain described here comes from a study of lymphopenia after photon versus proton radiotherapy. This clone was observed a single time. Germline V lookup: CDR1 MGHRA, CDR2 YSYEKL. This CDR3 is built from 18 residues. Unmatched junction bases numbered 9, after V lost 1 base and J lost 3 bases. The method was immunoSEQ multiplex PCR; TCRdb's version includes in-frame clones alone and lacks a portion of them. Of roughly 57,000 clones in the sample, around four fifths were seen once. The specimen was peripheral blood, collected from a patient treated with photon-based radiotherapy. The TCR comes from a man between 50 and 59 years old with gastric cancer. The chain links TRBV4-1 to TRBJ2-7; 13 bases map to TRBD2. For the CDR3, the DNA is TGCGCCAGCAGCCAAGTTGTTAGGACTAGCGGGAGTTTCTACGAGCAGTACTTC. It encodes CASSQVVRTSGSFYEQYF.